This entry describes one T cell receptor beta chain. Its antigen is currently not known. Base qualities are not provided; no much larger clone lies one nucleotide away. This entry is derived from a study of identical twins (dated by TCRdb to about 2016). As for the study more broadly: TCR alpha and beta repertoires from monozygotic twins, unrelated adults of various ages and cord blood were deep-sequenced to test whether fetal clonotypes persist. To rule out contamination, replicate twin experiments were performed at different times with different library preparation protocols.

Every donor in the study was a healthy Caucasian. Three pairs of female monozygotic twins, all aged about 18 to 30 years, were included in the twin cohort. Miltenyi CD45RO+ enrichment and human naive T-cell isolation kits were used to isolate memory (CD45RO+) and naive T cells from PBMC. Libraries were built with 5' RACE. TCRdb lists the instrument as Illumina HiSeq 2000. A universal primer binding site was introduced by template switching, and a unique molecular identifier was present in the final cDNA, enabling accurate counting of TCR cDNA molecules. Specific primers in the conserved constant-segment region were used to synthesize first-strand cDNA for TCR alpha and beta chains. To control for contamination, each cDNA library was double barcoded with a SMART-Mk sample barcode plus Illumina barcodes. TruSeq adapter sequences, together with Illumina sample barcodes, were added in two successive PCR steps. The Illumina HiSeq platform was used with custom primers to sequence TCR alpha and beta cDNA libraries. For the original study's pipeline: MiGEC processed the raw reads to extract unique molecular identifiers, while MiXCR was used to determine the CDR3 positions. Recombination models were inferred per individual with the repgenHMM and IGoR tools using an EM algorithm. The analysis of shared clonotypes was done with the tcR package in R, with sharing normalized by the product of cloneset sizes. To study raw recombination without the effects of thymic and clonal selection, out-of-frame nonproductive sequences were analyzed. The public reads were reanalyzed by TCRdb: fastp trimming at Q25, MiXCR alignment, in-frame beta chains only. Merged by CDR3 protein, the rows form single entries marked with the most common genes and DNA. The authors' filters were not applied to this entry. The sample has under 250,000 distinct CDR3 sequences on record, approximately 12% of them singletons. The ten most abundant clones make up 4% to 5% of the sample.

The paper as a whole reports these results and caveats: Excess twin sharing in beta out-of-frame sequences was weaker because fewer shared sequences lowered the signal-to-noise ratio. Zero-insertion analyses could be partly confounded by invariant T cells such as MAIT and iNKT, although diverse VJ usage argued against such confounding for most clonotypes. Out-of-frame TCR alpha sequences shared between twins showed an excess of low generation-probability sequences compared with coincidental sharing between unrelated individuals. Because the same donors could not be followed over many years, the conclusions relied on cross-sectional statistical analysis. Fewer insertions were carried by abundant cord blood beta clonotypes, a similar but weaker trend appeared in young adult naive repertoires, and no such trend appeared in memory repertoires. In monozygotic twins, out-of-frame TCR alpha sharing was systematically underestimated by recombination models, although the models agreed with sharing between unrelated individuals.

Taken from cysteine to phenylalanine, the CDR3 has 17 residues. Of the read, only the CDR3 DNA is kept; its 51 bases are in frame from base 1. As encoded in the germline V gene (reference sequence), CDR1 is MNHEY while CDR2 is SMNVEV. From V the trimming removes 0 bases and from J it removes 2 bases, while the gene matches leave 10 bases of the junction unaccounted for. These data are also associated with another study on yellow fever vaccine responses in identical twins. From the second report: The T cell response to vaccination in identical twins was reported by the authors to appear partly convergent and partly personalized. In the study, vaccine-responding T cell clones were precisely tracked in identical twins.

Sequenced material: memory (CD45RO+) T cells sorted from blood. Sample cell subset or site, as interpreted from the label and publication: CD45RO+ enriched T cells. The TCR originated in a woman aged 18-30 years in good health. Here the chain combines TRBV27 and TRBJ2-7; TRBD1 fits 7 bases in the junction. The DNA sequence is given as TGTGCCAGCAGTTTATCCATGGGGTGGACAGGAGCCTACGAGCAGTACTTC. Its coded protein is CASSLSMGWTGAYEQYF.